This entry lists 14 T cell receptor beta chains sequenced from one sample in a study of beta chain features in type 1 diabetes (dated by TCRdb to 2016 to 2019). Libraries were made using the immunoSEQ multiplex PCR assay. The entire isolated RNA was reverse transcribed using the High Capacity cDNA Reverse Transcription Kit, and thus expressed TCRB transcripts were sequenced. The table comes from immuneACCESS by way of TCRdb, which keeps in-frame sequences with V and J called. Part of the clones is missing from these tables; in studies checked, under half for an unresolved V gene and the rest for unknown reasons. This sample has about 700,000 clones in its table, and roughly 12% of those were observed once. The biggest ten clones account for approximately 0.022% of the sample. Paper-wide results and their limitations: A moderate but significant shortening of TCRB CDR3 length was observed in type 1 diabetes patients in all four CD4+ subsets.

Their antigens remain unidentified. The specimen sequenced was naive CD4+ T cells from blood. The cell subset or site label on this specimen signifies: true naive CD4+ T cells. Receptors originate from a man in his late teens or twenties with type 1 diabetes.

This clone turned up a few times. The chain employs TRBV2 and TRBJ2-1; tentatively, D is TRBD2 (5 bases). V lost 10 bases to trimming and J lost 3 bases, with 13 bases between them. The CDR3 is 13 residues long. CDR1 SNHLY and CDR2 FYNNEI come from the germline V gene. The CDR3 protein is CANSRTVYNEQFF. DNA of the CDR3: TGTGCCAATTCTAGGACTGTCTACAATGAGCAGTTCTTC.

The chain employs TRBV30 and TRBJ1-2; TRBD1 is a possible D gene (6 bases). There are 13 residues in the CDR3. The germline CDR1 and CDR2 sequences are GTSNPN and SVGIG (reference sequence). Trimming pared 3 bases from V and 2 bases from J, leaving 10 bases between. As DNA, the CDR3 is TGTGCCTGGAGGCTACAGGGAAACTATGGCTACACCTTC. Protein sequence: CAWRLQGNYGYTF. The full variable domain, with the rest looked up from reference TRBV30 and TRBJ1-2, is SQTIHQWPATLVQPVGSPLSLECTVEGTSNPNLYWYRQAAGRGLQLLFYSVGIGQISSEVPQNLSASRPQDRQFILSSKKLLLSDSGFYLCAWRLQGNYGYTFGSGTRLTVV.

The V call is TRBV30, the J call TRBJ2-2; 13 bases are shared with TRBD2. Trimming took 3 bases from V and 7 from J; bases not matched to a gene: 5. CDR1 and CDR2 from the germline V gene are GTSNPN and SVGIG (reference sequence). The CDR3 runs 15 residues. This chain's CDR3 is CAWSVGTSGDGELFF. The DNA of the CDR3 is TGTGCCTGGAGCGTAGGGACTAGCGGGGACGGGGAGCTGTTTTTT. The variable domain in full, with the rest retrieved from reference TRBV30 and TRBJ2-2, is SQTIHQWPATLVQPVGSPLSLECTVEGTSNPNLYWYRQAAGRGLQLLFYSVGIGQISSEVPQNLSASRPQDRQFILSSKKLLLSDSGFYLCAWSVGTSGDGELFFGEGSRLTVL.

This clone was counted between two and nine times. The chain joins TRBV4-2 to TRBJ2-7, with D possibly TRBD2 on 5 matching bases. The CDR3 loop spans 14 amino acids. The ends were cut back, 0 bases at V and 3 bases at J, with 9 bases in the middle. Germline V CDR1 and CDR2: LGHNA, YNFKEQ. The CDR3 here is CASSQERVSYEQYF. The CDR3 nucleotides are TGTGCCAGCAGCCAAGAGAGGGTCAGCTACGAGCAGTACTTC.

As DNA, the CDR3 is TGCAGCGTTGAAGCGACTAGGAGCTCCTACAATGAGCAGTTCTTC. Translating gives CSVEATRSSYNEQFF. The chain employs TRBV29-1 and TRBJ2-1, with D possibly matching TRBD2 (6 bases). CDR3 length: 15 amino acids. Between the trimmed V and J ends, which lost 1 base and 0 bases, there was a span of 10 bases. CDR1 SQVTM and CDR2 ANQGSEA come from the germline V gene.

This clone has just a few counts. The V call is TRBV4-2, the J call TRBJ2-1; 8 bases map to TRBD2. The CDR3 totals 16 residues. The V and J ends lost 0 bases and 4 bases, in that order; junction bases with no gene match: 5. Per germline, CDR1 LGHNA and CDR2 YNFKEQ. The CDR3: CASSQDISGGYNEQFF. CDR3 bases: TGTGCCAGCAGCCAAGACATAAGCGGGGGATACAATGAGCAGTTCTTC.

V gene TRBV4-1 combines with J gene TRBJ2-5, with 7 bases aligning to TRBD2. The CDR3 extends over 16 amino acids. Looked up from germline, CDR1 is MGHRA and CDR2 is YSYEKL. V dropped 4 bases and J dropped 2; count of bases not matched to a gene: 10. The CDR3 bases are TGCGCCAGCAGCCCGATGTTTTGGGGGGGGCAAGAGACCCAGTACTTC. Protein: CASSPMFWGGQETQYF.

This clone was seen a few times. The rearrangement uses TRBV30 and TRBJ2-3; 13 bases are a match to TRBD2. Germline-derived CDR1 and CDR2 are GTSNPN and SVGIG (reference sequence). CDR3 length: 16 residues. The V segment lost 3 bases and the J segment 6 bases; nucleotides outside the gene matches: 9. CDR3 residues: CAWSTDRTSGGDTQYF. The CDR3 region has the DNA TGTGCCTGGAGCACGGACCGGACTAGCGGGGGCGATACGCAGTATTTT.

A few counts support this clone. A junction end diverges from the germline sequence, so it may reflect a read error. The rearrangement joins TRBV10-3 to TRBJ1-2; 8 nucleotides match TRBD1. This CDR3 contains 12 residues. From germline, CDR1 is ENHRY and CDR2 SYGVKD. CDR3 nucleotides: TGTGCCATCAGTGAAACTTCCGACAGGGGAGATTTC. Translation gives CAISETSDRGDF.

This clone occurred many times. The chain joins TRBV7-3 to TRBJ2-1; D possibly corresponds to TRBD1 (6 bases). The CDR3 loop spans 11 amino acids. With 3 bases removed from V and 15 bases from J, the gap between germline ends came to 12 bases. Germline CDR1 reads SGHTA; CDR2 reads FQGTGA. The CDR3 reads CASSFDRSRFF. The CDR3 coding sequence is TGTGCCAGCAGCTTTGACAGGAGTAGGTTCTTC.

The chain has TRBV7-2 and TRBJ2-5, with TRBD1 as a possible D gene (5 bases). This CDR3 is 15 amino acids long. The germline gives CDR1 SGHTA, CDR2 FQGNSA. The V end was cut by 1 base, the J end by 5 bases, with 14 bases between. The CDR3 region has the DNA TGTGCCAGCAGCTTAGAATGGCCAGCAGGGGAGACCCAGTACTTC. Protein product: CASSLEWPAGETQYF.

This clone was seen only a few times. V is TRBV5-1 and J is TRBJ2-7; TRBD1 is a possible D gene (6 bases). The V end lost 0 bases, the J end lost 2 bases, and 9 bases lay between the germline ends. This CDR3 contains 14 residues. Germline values: CDR1 SGHRS, CDR2 YFSETQ. CDR3 residues: CASSLVGQTYEQYF. The CDR3 DNA reads as TGCGCCAGCAGCTTGGTTGGACAGACCTACGAGCAGTACTTC. Using reference TRBV5-1 and TRBJ2-7 for the parts outside the CDR3, the full variable domain is KAGVTQTPRYLIKTRGQQVTLSCSPISGHRSVSWYQQTPGQGLQFLFEYFSETQRNKGNFPGRFSGRQFSNSRSEMNVSTLELGDSALYLCASSLVGQTYEQYFGPGTRLTVT.

The chain links TRBV5-1 to TRBJ2-2, with 9 bases that match TRBD1. Unmatched junction bases numbered 10, after V lost 4 bases and J lost 6 bases. The germline V gene has CDR1 SGHRS and CDR2 YFSETQ. The CDR3 is made up of 16 amino acids. DNA of the CDR3: TGCGCCAGCAGCGAGTCCCGGGACAGGGTCCCCGGGGAGCTGTTTTTT. Protein: CASSESRDRVPGELFF.

This clone has a handful of counts. This sequence joins TRBV10-3 and TRBJ1-4; D ambiguous. There are 13 residues in the CDR3. The ends were cut back, 2 bases at V and 8 bases at J, with 9 bases in the middle. Germline V gene lookup returns CDR1 ENHRY and CDR2 SYGVKD. The CDR3 here is CAISERENEKLFF. The CDR3 DNA reads as TGTGCCATCAGTGAGCGGGAGAACGAAAAACTGTTTTTT.